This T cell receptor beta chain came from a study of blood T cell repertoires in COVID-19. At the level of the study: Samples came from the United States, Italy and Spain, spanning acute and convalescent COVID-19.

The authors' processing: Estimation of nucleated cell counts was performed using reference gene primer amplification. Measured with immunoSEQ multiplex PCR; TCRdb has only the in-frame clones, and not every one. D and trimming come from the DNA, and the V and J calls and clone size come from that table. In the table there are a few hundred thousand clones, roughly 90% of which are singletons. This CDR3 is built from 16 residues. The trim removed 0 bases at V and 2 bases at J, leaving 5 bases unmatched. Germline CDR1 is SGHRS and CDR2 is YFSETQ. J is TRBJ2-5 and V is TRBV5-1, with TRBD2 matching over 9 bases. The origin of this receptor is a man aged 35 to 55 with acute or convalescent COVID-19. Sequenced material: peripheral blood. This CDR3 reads CASSLDAGGQQETQYF. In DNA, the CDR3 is TGCGCCAGCAGCTTGGATGCGGGGGGGCAACAAGAGACCCAGTACTTC.